One T cell receptor (beta chain) is described in this entry. Its antigen is undetermined. TCRdb's copy holds only in-frame clones and misses some; the assay was immunoSEQ multiplex PCR. Of 90,000 or so clones listed, 80% to 85% are singletons. The CDR3 length is 17 residues. Trimming cost V 4 bases and J 5 bases; bases outside gene matches: 10. Germline V gives CDR1 MGHRA, CDR2 YSYEKL. This entry is derived from a study of graft-versus-host responses after intestinal transplantation. Turning to the study itself: Grafts were multivisceral, liver-intestinal, or isolated intestinal. Anti-thymocyte globulin induction preceded 2 to 4 years of tacrolimus and steroid maintenance in all recipients.

Study-wide results and caveats: GvH clones detected in recipient marrow included some appearing first in ileum or blood.

The rearrangement uses TRBV4-1 and TRBJ2-7, with 14 bases aligning to TRBD2. This TCR derives from a human donor who received an intestinal transplant. This sample comprised unstimulated CD4+ T cells sorted from spleen or lymph node cells, obtained before intestinal transplant. In nucleotides, the CDR3 is TGCGCCAGCAGCCGTTCCGCCGGGACTAGCGGGGGTAACGAGCAGTACTTC. This gives the protein CASSRSAGTSGGNEQYF.